These T cell receptor beta chains were read from a single sample in a study of blood T cell repertoires in COVID-19. TCRdb's table, derived via immunoSEQ multiplex PCR, lists solely in-frame clones and lacks some. The sample has under 250,000 clones, about nine tenths seen once. What was sequenced was peripheral blood. The receptors come from a woman in her 40s with acute or convalescent COVID-19. Both conserved end residues are trimmed from each CDR3. The order of the fields is CDR3 protein, J gene, V gene, clone size. Clone size is given for some rows only: seen once, a few or many times, or a class if the clone is expanded.

ATSRDLGHTTIDQPQH,TRBJ1-5,TRBV15,-
ASSYSGTGLVEQF,TRBJ2-1,TRBV6-2/TRBV6-3,-
ASSQVGGGETQY,TRBJ2-5,TRBV4-1,once
ASSPTITPIPGSNSGYT,TRBJ1-2,TRBV7-6,once
ASSLGQGGYT,TRBJ1-2,TRBV19,once
ASSLTPLNTEAF,TRBJ1-1,TRBV14,-
ASTGTGMGYGYT,TRBJ1-2,TRBV19,-
ASSTRGNSPLH,TRBJ1-6,TRBV11-2,once
ASSLAPTGSGYT,TRBJ1-2,TRBV7-9,-
ASTKTPEGNTEAF,TRBJ1-1,TRBV19,-
ASSPGQQETQY,TRBJ2-5,TRBV18,-
ASSQDGEGLGNQPQH,TRBJ1-5,TRBV3-1/TRBV3-2,once
ASSLAPQGTGNTIY,TRBJ1-3,TRBV5-1,-
ASSVHHYSSQETQY,TRBJ2-5,TRBV10-1,-
SASLRKETQY,TRBJ2-5,TRBV20-1,-
AITPGQSNYGYT,TRBJ1-2,TRBV10-3,-
AWRGTGTGGEAF,TRBJ1-1,TRBV30,-
ASSLTGGTEQF,TRBJ2-1,TRBV7-7,-
ASSLGATGISTDTQY,TRBJ2-3,TRBV5-6,-
ASSSKLAGEDYNEQF,TRBJ2-1,TRBV7-9,-
ASSSTVNTEAF,TRBJ1-1,TRBV5-6,-
ASSGRGWYGSPLH,TRBJ1-6,TRBV25-1,-
ASGRSDTQY,TRBJ2-3,TRBV12-3/TRBV12-4,-
ASSVGTLNNSPLH,TRBJ1-6,TRBV9,few
ASSQVPPRLAGGQETQY,TRBJ2-3,TRBV4-1,-
ASSSVRGQETEAF,TRBJ1-1,TRBV27,-
ASSITQTGFDIQY,TRBJ2-4,TRBV19,-
ASSFQGAGYGYT,TRBJ1-2,TRBV6-5,-
ASSAGQGNSPLH,TRBJ1-6,TRBV2,-
AGSGNNYGYT,TRBJ1-2,TRBV6-5,-
ASSLGGRQPQH,TRBJ1-5,TRBV7-8,-
ASRIMTEIDYMYQETQY,TRBJ2-5,TRBV5-6,-
ASSIAGEAF,TRBJ1-1,TRBV19,-
ASRRGPSNEKLF,TRBJ1-4,TRBV5-1,once
ASSLKGDSPLH,TRBJ1-6,TRBV5-1,-
ASSYLAGGRTDTQY,TRBJ2-3,TRBV7-2,-
ASSWGRRNTGELF,TRBJ2-2,TRBV6-5,-
ATSRGDTGDGANVLT,TRBJ2-6,TRBV15,-
ASSVGYAAGGQPQH,TRBJ1-5,TRBV9,-
ASSQHSRQGLSAF,TRBJ1-1,TRBV6-5,-